The 15 T cell receptor beta chains presented below share a single source sample, sequenced in a study of T cells in Graves' hyperthyroidism and ophthalmopathy. From RNA transcripts, TCR beta CDR3 regions were amplified. HTBI primers drove first-round RT-PCR of the TCR CDR3. TCRdb called the multiplex PCR reads again in MiXCR, with one record for every CDR3 protein. The repertoire includes fewer than 350,000 distinct CDR3 sequences, approximately 22% of them detected once, and 50% sits in the top ten. The sample was blood. These receptor sequences come from a woman aged 50 to 65 with Graves' hyperthyroidism.

This clonotype was seen at least ten times. This chain links TRBV29-1 with TRBJ1-2, with TRBD1 matching over 7 bases. V was clipped by 4 bases and J by 0 bases; unmatched bases: 5. The germline CDR1 and CDR2 sequences are SQVTM and ANQGSEA. This CDR3 region has 14 residues. Here the CDR3 reads CSVVAGGTNYGYTF. In DNA, the CDR3 is TGCAGCGTTGTTGCAGGGGGGACTAACTATGGCTACACCTTC.

The chain is built from TRBV4-1 and TRBJ1-5, with D perhaps TRBD1 (6 bases). The CDR3 runs to 15 residues. V was pared by 3 bases and J by 0 bases, with 9 bases between. CDR1 is MGHRA, CDR2 YSYEKL, per germline. CDR3 DNA: TGCGCCAGCAGCCAGGGGGCCTATAGCAATCAGCCCCAGCATTTT. As protein: CASSQGAYSNQPQHF.

This clonotype has a handful of counts. The chain combines TRBV5-8 with TRBJ1-6; D is uncertain. CDR1 and CDR2 from the germline V gene are SGHTS and YDEGEE. This CDR3 is built from 14 residues. V shed 4 bases and J shed 9 bases, with 14 bases lying between them. The CDR3 spells CASSEDLIGSPLHF. Here the CDR3 DNA reads TGTGCCAGCAGCGAGGACCTCATCGGTTCACCCCTCCACTTT.

This clonotype was seen ten or more times. The rearrangement joins TRBV10-3 to TRBJ1-1; D not certain. The CDR3 runs to 15 residues. Germline CDR1 is ENHRY and CDR2 is SYGVKD. The germline V and J ends were trimmed by 3 bases and 4 bases, with 15 bases remaining between them. For the CDR3, the DNA is TGTGCCATCAGTGATTCGGGTAGGGCAAGCACTGAAGCTTTCTTT. Translation gives CAISDSGRASTEAFF.

In this sample, this clonotype turned up many times. The chain has TRBV11-1 and TRBJ2-2, with a weak D call TRBD2 (6 bases). Trimming stripped 6 bases from V and 6 bases from J, with 17 bases between. Germline V gene sequence: CDR1 SGHAT, CDR2 FQDESV (reference sequence). The CDR3 consists of 15 residues. CDR3 bases: TGTGCCAGCAGTTCCAAGTTGGGAGGCTCCGGGGAGCTGTTTTTT. Translation gives CASSSKLGGSGELFF.

This clonotype was found a few times. This chain joins TRBV6-1 and TRBJ2-5; TRBD2 matches 9 bases. CDR1 and CDR2 (germline): MNHNS, SASEGT. V shed 9 bases, J shed 0 bases, and the junction held 8 bases outside the gene matches. The CDR3 totals 15 residues. The CDR3 coding sequence is TGTGCCAGTCCGGGACTAGCACCTAACCAAGAGACCCAGTACTTC. Encoded protein: CASPGLAPNQETQYF.

Regarding this clonotype: One base away lies a much larger clone, so this may be a sequencing read error. V is TRBV20-1 and J is TRBJ2-1, with TRBD2 matching 12 bases. The J call could be wrong; TRBJ2-7 is a better fit for the DNA end. The CDR3 runs 16 residues. Germline V lookup: CDR1 DFQATT, CDR2 SNEGSKA (reference sequence). The CDR3: CSARPTSGSSYNEQYF. For the CDR3, the DNA is TGCAGTGCCCGTCCGACTAGCGGGAGCTCCTACAATGAGCAGTACTTC.

The J gene is TRBJ1-6, the V gene TRBV7-3; D not resolved. V was pared by 1 base and J by 6 bases, with 4 bases between. There are 13 residues in the CDR3. Germline V CDR1 and CDR2: SGHTA, FQGTGA. CDR3 protein: CASSLIANSPLHF. The CDR3 nucleotides are TGTGCCAGCAGCTTAATCGCTAATTCACCCCTCCACTTT.

As to this clonotype: It may be a read error: a sequence one base away is much more abundant. The V gene is TRBV13, the J gene TRBJ1-1; tentatively, D is TRBD1 (6 bases). Germline V gene lookup returns CDR1 PRHDT and CDR2 FYEKMQ (reference sequence). The length of the CDR3 is 15 residues. CDR3 DNA: TGTGCCAGCAGCTTAGGTCCGGGGGCAACTCCTGAAGCTTCCTTT. It codes for CASSLGPGATPEASF.

The chain employs TRBV20-1 and TRBJ2-6; D possibly corresponds to TRBD2 (6 bases). The CDR3 is 15 residues long. Trimming removed 1 base from V and 3 bases from J, with 10 bases in between. Looked up from germline, CDR1 is DFQATT and CDR2 is SNEGSKA (reference sequence). In nucleotides, the CDR3 is TGCAGTGCTAGAGTACCGGGGGTTGGGGCCAACGTCCTGACTTTC. This sequence encodes CSARVPGVGANVLTF.

This clonotype was found a few times. This chain joins TRBV24-1 and TRBJ2-3, with D maybe TRBD2 (6 bases). CDR1 and CDR2 from the germline V gene are KGHDR and SFDVKD. The CDR3 spans 16 residues. V shed 1 base and J shed 1 base, with 11 bases lying between them. The CDR3 loop is CATSDFGRGGTDTQYF. The CDR3 DNA is TGTGCCACCAGTGATTTTGGGCGGGGTGGCACAGATACGCAGTATTTT.

The chain links TRBV29-1 to TRBJ2-6; no reliable D call. The CDR3 consists of 13 residues. V was shortened by 5 bases and J by 2 bases, with 7 bases between the two germline ends. The V gene's germline CDR1 is SQVTM and CDR2 ANQGSEA. CDR3 in DNA: TGCAGCGTTATCTCGGCTGGGGCCAACGTCCTGACTTTC. Its translation: CSVISAGANVLTF.

This clonotype showed up many times. The chain couples TRBV28 to TRBJ1-5, with 7 bases lining up with TRBD1. In germline, CDR1 is MDHEN, CDR2 SYDVKM. CDR3 length equals 16 residues. The J segment lost 3 bases and the V segment lost 2 bases, leaving 7 bases of the junction unmatched. In nucleotides, the CDR3 is TGTGCCAGCAGTTTAGACCGACAGGGAAACAATCAGCCCCAGCATTTT. Its protein is CASSLDRQGNNQPQHF. The variable domain in full, with the rest retrieved from reference TRBV28 and TRBJ1-5, is DVKVTQSSRYLVKRTGEKVFLECVQDMDHENMFWYRQDPGLGLRLIYFSYDVKMKEKGDIPEGYSVSREKKERFSLILESASTNQTSMYLCASSLDRQGNNQPQHFGDGTRLSIL.

The chain has TRBV7-3 and TRBJ2-1; 7 positions agree with TRBD2. The V gene's germline CDR1 is SGHTA and CDR2 FQGTGA. This CDR3 is 13 amino acids long. V was clipped by 3 bases and J by 7 bases; unmatched bases: 3. CDR3: CASSLIGGNEQFF. The CDR3 bases are TGTGCCAGCAGCTTGATCGGGGGGAATGAGCAGTTCTTC.

This clonotype was seen many times. The J gene is TRBJ1-6, the V gene TRBV28; 8 positions agree with TRBD1. Germline lookup yields CDR1 MDHEN and CDR2 SYDVKM. The CDR3 is 17 residues long. J lost 5 bases, V lost 6 bases, and 12 bases had no gene match. The DNA of the CDR3 is TGTGCCAGCAGCCTCCGGACAGGGCGAGTTGATAATTCACCCCTCCACTTT. Its translation: CASSLRTGRVDNSPLHF.